This T cell receptor (beta chain) was sequenced in a study of shared clonotypes between healthy human individuals. Germline CDR1 is MGHRA and CDR2 is YSYEKL. The ends were cut back, 3 bases at V and 4 bases at J, with 8 bases in the middle. The CDR3 runs 13 residues. CD45RO negativity and positive selection for CCR7 defined naive CD8 cells, a population that excluded terminally differentiated effector memory CD45RA+ cells. Splitting of each subset's genomic DNA was done evenly across several immunoSEQ plates. Some clones are missing from TCRdb's copy, which holds only in-frame ones; the method was immunoSEQ multiplex PCR. The sample has approximately 740,000 clones; about 91% are singletons. Study-wide results and limits: Relative to their counterparts shared across all four donors, non-shared clonotypes exhibited diminished generation probabilities. It was observed that roughly 4.8% of naive CD4 clonotypes were shared across a handful of donors.

This clone was seen a handful of times. The antigen remains unidentified. This rearrangement joins TRBV4-1 to TRBJ2-3; either TRBD1 or TRBD2 may fit D (5 bases each). The clonotype originates from a man under 40 in good health. The sample consisted of naive CD8+ T cells sorted from blood. The CDR3 sequence is CASSHVGADTQYF. CDR3 in DNA: TGCGCCAGCAGCCATGTGGGGGCAGATACGCAGTATTTT.